These T cell receptor beta chains were read from a single sample in a study of early T cells in non-severe SARS-CoV-2 infection. MiXCR, applied by TCRdb to the 5' RACE reads, yields one record per CDR3 protein. This table has roughly 70,000 distinct CDR3 sequences, less than 15% appearing once. Sample: whole blood. These receptors were obtained from an adult who was a healthcare worker with PCR-confirmed SARS-CoV-2 infection or an uninfected control (not recorded which). CDR3s include the opening cysteine and the closing phenylalanine or tryptophan. A D gene is named only where the DNA matches it firmly. Only part of the rows carry a size: once, few, many, or a class if the clone is expanded.

J gene	clone size	D gene	V gene	CDR3 protein	CDR3 DNA
TRBJ2-3	medium-sized	NA	TRBV12-3/TRBV12-4	CASSSYDAIGTDTQYF	TGTGCCAGCAGTTCTTACGACGCGATTGGGACAGATACGCAGTATTTT
TRBJ1-1	few	NA	TRBV5-4	CASSPQGLVTEAFF	TGTGCCAGCAGCCCCCAAGGGTTAGTCACTGAAGCTTTCTTT
TRBJ1-1	NA	NA	TRBV24-1	CATSDLARVGEVGTEAFF	TGTGCCACCAGTGATTTGGCCCGAGTAGGAGAAGTTGGTACTGAAGCTTTCTTT
TRBJ2-5	NA	TRBD1	TRBV27	CASSLSPDRGGQETQYF	TGTGCCAGCAGTTTATCCCCAGACAGGGGAGGTCAAGAGACCCAGTACTTC
TRBJ1-6	NA	TRBD1	TRBV18	CASSPVKRGPSSYNSPLHF	TGTGCCAGCTCACCCGTTAAGAGGGGGCCCAGCTCCTATAATTCACCCCTCCACTTT
TRBJ1-5	NA	TRBD1	TRBV18	CASSPQQGGAQHF	TGTGCCAGCTCACCTCAGCAGGGGGGCGCCCAGCATTTT
TRBJ1-6	NA	NA	TRBV27	CASSFRQAASPLHF	TGTGCCAGCAGTTTTAGACAGGCTGCTTCACCCCTCCACTTT
TRBJ1-3	few	TRBD1	TRBV24-1	CATSDLDTDRGSGNTIYF	TGTGCCACCAGTGATTTGGACACAGACAGGGGCTCTGGAAACACCATATATTTT
TRBJ1-6	once	NA	TRBV28	CASSLNTGNSPLHF	TGTGCCAGCAGTTTAAATACGGGGAATTCACCCCTCCACTTT
TRBJ2-2	few	NA	TRBV11-3	CASSVSGTGELFF	TGTGCCAGCAGCGTTAGCGGCACCGGGGAGCTGTTTTTT
TRBJ1-2	many	TRBD1	TRBV7-9	CASSLPDRGRKNGYTF	TGTGCCAGCAGCTTACCTGACAGGGGCCGCAAGAATGGCTACACCTTC
TRBJ2-3	few	TRBD1	TRBV11-2	CASSLDLTGTGSTDTQYF	TGTGCCAGCAGCTTAGATCTTACCGGGACAGGATCCACAGATACGCAGTATTTT
TRBJ2-2	NA	NA	TRBV10-1	CASSGGQGIFGGELFF	TGCGCCAGCAGTGGCGGTCAGGGGATCTTTGGCGGGGAGCTGTTTTTT
TRBJ2-1	NA	NA	TRBV29-1	CSVEGPQALSYNEQFF	TGCAGCGTTGAAGGTCCGCAGGCTCTATCCTACAATGAGCAGTTCTTC
TRBJ2-7	NA	NA	TRBV14	CASSQGDVDYEQYF	TGTGCCAGCAGCCAAGGGGACGTAGACTACGAGCAGTACTTC
TRBJ1-1	many	TRBD1	TRBV24-1	CATSDHRDRGRNTEAFF	TGTGCCACCAGTGACCACCGGGACAGGGGGAGGAACACTGAAGCTTTCTTT
TRBJ1-4	few	NA	TRBV28	CASRSPKLFF	TGTGCCAGCAGATCTCCTAAACTGTTTTTT
TRBJ2-5	many	TRBD2	TRBV12-3/TRBV12-4	CASSATSRGRASPAGTQYF	TGTGCCAGCAGTGCCACCTCGCGCGGGAGGGCGTCCCCCGCAGGGACCCAGTACTTC
TRBJ2-7	many	NA	TRBV29-1	CSVRINEQYF	TGCAGCGTAAGAATAAACGAGCAGTACTTC
TRBJ2-7	few	NA	TRBV7-8	CASSLPPTYEQYF	TGTGCCAGCAGCTTGCCCCCGACCTACGAGCAGTACTTC
TRBJ1-5	many	NA	TRBV19	CASSWGGSGNQPQHF	TGTGCCAGTAGTTGGGGGGGCTCGGGCAATCAGCCCCAGCATTTT
TRBJ2-1	few	TRBD2	TRBV14	CASSSMEGLAGRLGRSEQFF	TGTGCCAGCAGCTCCATGGAGGGACTAGCGGGACGCCTTGGAAGGAGTGAGCAGTTCTTC
TRBJ1-2	NA	NA	TRBV9	CASSVGPRMDGYTF	TGTGCCAGCAGCGTGGGGCCGCGGATGGATGGCTACACCTTC
TRBJ2-1	few	NA	TRBV19	CASSIVVYNEQFF	TGTGCCAGTAGTATAGTAGTGTACAATGAGCAGTTCTTC
TRBJ2-7	NA	NA	TRBV29-1	CSVTGAGEQYF	TGCAGCGTTACGGGAGCAGGGGAGCAGTACTTC
TRBJ2-3	NA	TRBD1	TRBV12-3/TRBV12-4	CASSYDRGRTDTQYF	TGTGCCAGCAGTTACGACAGGGGACGGACAGATACGCAGTATTTT
TRBJ2-5	NA	TRBD2	TRBV20-1	CSAPEAGAPLGTQYF	TGCAGTGCTCCTGAAGCGGGAGCTCCTCTAGGGACCCAGTACTTC
TRBJ2-1	few	TRBD2	TRBV20-1	CSARMGRAGGQQFF	TGCAGTGCTAGAATGGGGCGGGCGGGAGGCCAGCAGTTCTTC
TRBJ2-7	NA	NA	TRBV2	CASRGDEQYF	TGTGCCAGCAGGGGGGACGAGCAGTACTTC
TRBJ2-3	few	TRBD2	TRBV7-3	CASSLFGGRTTDTQYF	TGTGCCAGCAGCTTATTTGGCGGGAGGACGACAGATACGCAGTATTTT
TRBJ2-4	many	NA	TRBV28	CASESLGDHIKNIQYF	TGTGCCAGTGAAAGCCTGGGGGATCACATCAAAAACATTCAGTACTTC
TRBJ1-3	few	NA	TRBV28	CASSLISSGNTIYF	TGTGCCAGCAGTTTAATCAGCTCTGGAAACACCATATATTTT
TRBJ2-5	NA	NA	TRBV5-1	CASSLVGGSKETQYF	TGCGCCAGCAGCTTGGTTGGAGGGAGTAAAGAGACCCAGTACTTC
TRBJ1-5	NA	TRBD1	TRBV28	CASTKQGPSSNQPQHF	TGTGCCAGCACCAAACAGGGGCCCTCGAGTAATCAGCCCCAGCATTTT
TRBJ2-1	many	TRBD2	TRBV19	CACTGGNEQFF	TGTGCCTGCACGGGAGGCAATGAGCAGTTCTTC
TRBJ2-3	many	NA	TRBV2	CASSEVVLAESLTDTQYF	TGTGCCAGCAGTGAAGTGGTTTTAGCGGAATCCCTCACAGATACGCAGTATTTT
TRBJ2-3	NA	TRBD2	TRBV4-2	CASSSSGSTDTQYF	TGTGCCAGCAGCTCTAGCGGGAGCACAGATACGCAGTATTTT
TRBJ2-1	NA	TRBD1	TRBV5-1	CASSLTGQGANEQFF	TGCGCCAGCAGCTTGACGGGACAGGGTGCGAATGAGCAGTTCTTC
TRBJ2-1	many	NA	TRBV24-1	CATSDGSSYNEQFF	TGTGCCACCAGTGATGGGAGCTCCTACAATGAGCAGTTCTTC
TRBJ2-3	NA	NA	TRBV5-4	CASSFPTATSTDTQYF	TGTGCCAGCAGCTTCCCGACAGCTACTAGCACAGATACGCAGTATTTT
TRBJ1-2	few	NA	TRBV20-1	CSAQVGYGYTF	TGCAGTGCCCAAGTTGGCTATGGCTACACCTTC
TRBJ2-5	many	NA	TRBV27	CASRTPGRQETQYF	TGTGCCAGCAGGACGCCGGGACGGCAAGAGACCCAGTACTTC
TRBJ1-2	NA	NA	TRBV28	CASNYANYGYTF	TGTGCCAGCAATTACGCTAACTATGGCTACACCTTC
TRBJ2-1	few	NA	TRBV29-1	CSVVNYNEQFF	TGCAGCGTTGTAAATTACAATGAGCAGTTCTTC
TRBJ2-3	NA	NA	TRBV20-1	CSALESSSTDTQYF	TGCAGTGCCCTCGAATCTTCAAGCACAGATACGCAGTATTTT
TRBJ1-2	many	TRBD1	TRBV12-3/TRBV12-4	CASGRQGDYGYTF	TGTGCCAGCGGTCGACAGGGGGACTATGGCTACACCTTC